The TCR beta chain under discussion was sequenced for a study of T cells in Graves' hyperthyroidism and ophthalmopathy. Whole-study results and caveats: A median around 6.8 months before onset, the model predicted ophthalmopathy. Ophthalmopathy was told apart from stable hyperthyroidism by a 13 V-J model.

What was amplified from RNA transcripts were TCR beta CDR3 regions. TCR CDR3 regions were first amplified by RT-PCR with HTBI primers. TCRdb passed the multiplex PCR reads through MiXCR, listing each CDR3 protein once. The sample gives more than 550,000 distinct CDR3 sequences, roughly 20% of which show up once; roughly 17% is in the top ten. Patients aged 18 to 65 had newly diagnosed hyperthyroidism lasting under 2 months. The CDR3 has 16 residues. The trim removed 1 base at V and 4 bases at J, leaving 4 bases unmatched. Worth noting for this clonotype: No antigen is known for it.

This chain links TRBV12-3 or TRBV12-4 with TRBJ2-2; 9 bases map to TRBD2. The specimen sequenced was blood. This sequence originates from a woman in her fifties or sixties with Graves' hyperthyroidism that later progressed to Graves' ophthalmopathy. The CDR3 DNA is TGTGCCAGCAGTTTAGGGACTAGCGCAGGCACCGGGGAGCTGTTTTTT. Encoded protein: CASSLGTSAGTGELFF.